This T cell receptor beta chain is drawn from a study of cytomegalovirus exposure and HLA in healthy donors. The CDR3 has 15 amino acids. Germline V gene sequence: CDR1 SGHVS, CDR2 FNYEAQ. General study findings and limits: Immune exposure information comprised only CMV serostatus. Some TCR beta chains (around 180 of them) were listed as cytomegalovirus-associated.

The PCR was carried out with 60 Vbeta primers and 13 Jbeta primers. This table comes from immunoSEQ multiplex PCR, and its TCRdb copy is limited to in-frame clones, with some not included. The sample has around 170,000 clones, over 65% seen once. Comments on this clone: Its specificity is unknown. A read error may account for a junction end that differs from germline.

This receptor was taken from a woman between 50 and 59 years old in good health and CMV-seropositive. Sequenced: PBMCs. The rearrangement joins TRBV7-6 to TRBJ2-3; the match to TRBD1 covers 9 bases. The CDR3 sequence is CASSRGQGGTDTQYF. Here the CDR3 DNA reads TGTGCTAGCAGCCGGGGACAGGGAGGCACAGATACGCAGTATTTT.